Below, 2 T cell receptor beta chains from the same sample are listed, as sequenced in a study of T cell responses to AZD1222 COVID-19 vaccine. TCRdb keeps only in-frame clones here, not all; method: immunoSEQ multiplex PCR. The repertoire includes about 150,000 clones, about 90% of them detected once, and roughly 3.4% sits in the top ten. The material sequenced was peripheral blood, taken 28 days after the second AZD1222 dose. These receptors came from an adult who received the AZD1222 COVID-19 vaccine.

This sequence joins TRBV9 and TRBJ2-3; no reliable D call. The CDR3 covers 16 residues. V gave up 1 base and J gave up 0 bases, with 12 bases separating them. Germline CDR1 is SGDLS and CDR2 is YYNGEE. This chain's CDR3 is CASSVSLSTSTDTQYF. DNA of the CDR3: TGTGCCAGCAGCGTATCCCTAAGTACAAGCACAGATACGCAGTATTTT.

The chain links TRBV3-1 (or the pseudogene TRBV3-2) to TRBJ2-1; the D gene is possibly TRBD2 (6 bases). The CDR3 has 15 residues. The germline gives CDR1 LGHDT, CDR2 YNNKEL (reference sequence). The V end lost 5 bases, the J end lost 3 bases, and 14 bases lay between the germline ends. CDR3 coding DNA: TGTGCCAGCAGCGACCGGGACGGGGGCTACAATGAGCAGTTCTTC. Encoded protein: CASSDRDGGYNEQFF.